These 28 T cell receptor beta chains originate from one sample sequenced in a study of spatial heterogeneity in lung cancer. TCRdb processed the 5' RACE reads anew with MiXCR; each CDR3 protein has one entry. This table holds tens of thousands of distinct CDR3 sequences, around 5.2% found once. This sample's time point: sample taken at primary tumor resection. Whole RNA came from tumor, nontumor lung or frozen PBMC and was sequenced without being sorted. The material was PBMCs, obtained at surgery. These receptors were collected from a female donor with early-stage non-small cell lung cancer.

This clonotype was seen repeatedly, ten times or more. The CDR3 here is CASSSVDGFAETQYF. DNA of the CDR3: TGTGCCAGCAGTTCCGTTGACGGGTTCGCAGAGACCCAGTACTTC. The chain is built from TRBV12-3 or TRBV12-4 and TRBJ2-5; D uncertain. The CDR3 runs to 15 residues. With 4 bases removed from V and 4 bases from J, the gap between germline ends came to 16 bases.

Many counts were recorded for this clonotype. This sequence joins TRBV10-3 and TRBJ2-1, with TRBD2 matching 7 bases. V was clipped by 3 bases and J by 7 bases; unmatched bases: 3. Looked up from germline, CDR1 is ENHRY and CDR2 is SYGVKD. CDR3 length equals 13 residues. The CDR3 nucleotides read TGTGCCATCAGTGATTTCGGGGGGAATGAGCAGTTCTTC. Amino acid sequence: CAISDFGGNEQFF.

This clonotype was observed many times. V gene TRBV7-9 combines with J gene TRBJ2-7, with TRBD1 identical over 9 bases. Germline lookup yields CDR1 SEHNR and CDR2 FQNEAQ (reference sequence). The CDR3 is 14 amino acids. J gave up 3 bases and V 4 bases, and 4 bases lay outside the gene matches. CDR3 bases: TGTGCCAGCAGCTCACAGGGGGCCGACTACGAGCAGTACTTC. Translated, it gives CASSSQGADYEQYF.

In this sample, this clonotype turned up many times. This sequence joins TRBV7-9 and TRBJ2-2, with a weak D call TRBD2 (6 bases). V was shortened by 0 bases and J by 6 bases, with 8 bases between the two germline ends. In germline, CDR1 is SEHNR, CDR2 FQNEAQ (reference sequence). This CDR3 has 14 residues. Here the CDR3 DNA reads TGTGCCAGCAGCTTAGCGCTAGCGCCCGGGGAGCTGTTTTTT. Translated, it gives CASSLALAPGELFF.

This clonotype was counted many times. The V gene is TRBV29-1, the J gene TRBJ1-4; TRBD1 might be the D (5 bases). CDR3 length: 12 amino acids. Germline V gene sequence: CDR1 SQVTM, CDR2 ANQGSEA. V was pared by 6 bases and J by 4 bases, with 9 bases between. For the CDR3, the DNA is TGCAGCGTCGGGGGGGATAATGAAAAACTGTTTTTT. Residues: CSVGGDNEKLFF.

There are a few counts of this clonotype. V gene TRBV6-5 combines with J gene TRBJ2-7, with 8 positions matching TRBD1. With 6 bases clipped from V and 6 bases from J, the junction kept 13 bases outside the gene matches. This CDR3 spans 15 amino acids. Germline loops: CDR1 MNHEY, CDR2 SVGAGI. The CDR3 nucleotides read TGTGCCAGCAGCAACCTCCCCCAGGGGGCGGGCGAGCAGTACTTC. Its translation is CASSNLPQGAGEQYF.

This clonotype was counted at least ten times. J is TRBJ2-2 and V is TRBV6-5; the match to TRBD2 covers 9 bases. V lost 2 bases to trimming and J lost 6 bases; unmatched junction nucleotides: 1. The CDR3 has 14 amino acids. CDR1 is MNHEY and CDR2 is SVGAGI in the germline V gene. In DNA form, the CDR3 reads TGTGCCAGCAGTTACGGGACTAGCTCCGGGGAGCTGTTTTTT. Amino acids: CASSYGTSSGELFF.

This clonotype was counted between two and nine times. This may be a read error: a much more frequent sequence differs by one nucleotide. The rearrangement joins TRBV12-3 or TRBV12-4 to TRBJ2-5; D uncertain. Trimming left V 1 base short and J 1 base short, with 4 bases between. The CDR3 has 13 amino acids. The CDR3 is CASSLVAQETQYF. In nucleotides, the CDR3 is TGTGCCAGCAGTTTAGTGGCCCAAGAGACCCAGTACTTC.

This clonotype has a count of ten or more. The V and J genes are TRBV7-9 and TRBJ2-5, with D possibly TRBD1 on 6 matching bases. Trimming pared 3 bases from V and 5 bases from J, leaving 7 bases between. The length of the CDR3 is 12 residues. Germline V gives CDR1 SEHNR, CDR2 FQNEAQ (reference sequence). The DNA for the CDR3 is TGTGCCAGCAGCTTCCAGGGGGAGACCCAGTACTTC. This gives the protein CASSFQGETQYF.

At least ten counts were recorded for this clonotype. The CDR3 region is CASSETENTEAFF. The DNA for the CDR3 is TGTGCCAGCAGCGAGACAGAGAACACTGAAGCTTTCTTT. The chain combines TRBV3-1 with TRBJ1-1; TRBD1 is a possible D gene (5 bases). There are 13 residues in the CDR3. Germline CDR1 LGHDT, CDR2 YNNKEL (reference sequence). V was trimmed by 5 bases and J by 1 base, leaving 8 bases between them.

This clonotype was seen ten or more times. V and J are TRBV10-2 and TRBJ2-5; tentative D call: TRBD1 (6 bases). CDR1 WSHSY and CDR2 SAAADI come from the germline V gene. This CDR3 spans 16 amino acids. The V end lost 0 bases, the J end lost 1 base, and 12 bases lay between the germline ends. CDR3 protein: CASSESGRGFQETQYF. For the CDR3, the DNA is TGCGCCAGCAGTGAGTCGGGCAGGGGCTTCCAAGAGACCCAGTACTTC.

This clonotype was detected many times. This rearrangement joins TRBV6-5 to TRBJ1-6; 8 bases match TRBD1. Germline-derived CDR1 and CDR2 are MNHEY and SVGAGI. The CDR3 is 16 amino acids. Germline trimming cut 6 bases from V and 9 bases from J; bases unmatched to any gene: 13. The CDR3 sequence: CASRPGGRPQGSPLHF. The CDR3 nucleotides are TGTGCCAGCAGGCCAGGGGGCCGGCCACAAGGTTCACCCCTCCACTTT.

This clonotype has at least ten counts. The gene calls are TRBV5-1 and TRBJ2-7; D may be TRBD2 (5 bases). Germline CDR1 is SGHRS and CDR2 is YFSETQ. The CDR3 has 14 amino acids. Trimming shortened V by 4 bases and J by 0 bases, and 11 bases separated the two germline ends. The CDR3 here is CASSPEGSSYEQYF. CDR3 sequence (DNA): TGCGCCAGCAGCCCCGAAGGGAGCTCCTACGAGCAGTACTTC.

On this clonotype itself: A much larger clonotype is one base distant, so this may be a read error. The rearrangement links TRBV11-2 to TRBJ1-1; D not resolved. Germline V CDR1 and CDR2: SGHAT, FQNNGV. This CDR3 region has 13 residues. With 7 bases removed from V and 3 bases from J, the gap between germline ends came to 12 bases. Written as DNA, the CDR3 is TGTGCCAGCACCATGGAAGTATACACTGAAGCTTTCTTT. It yields the protein CASTMEVYTEAFF.

By proportion, this clonotype is medium-sized (0.01 to 0.1%). This chain connects TRBV15 to TRBJ2-7; 9 positions match TRBD2. The CDR3 consists of 14 residues. Per germline, CDR1 LNHNV and CDR2 YYDKDF (reference sequence). The V gene end was trimmed by 5 bases and the J gene end by 6 bases; junction bases not matched to a gene: 8. The CDR3 is CATSRALAGIEQYF. The DNA for the CDR3 is TGTGCCACCAGCCGAGCCCTAGCGGGAATCGAGCAGTACTTC.

The chain joins TRBV19 to TRBJ2-1, with D unclear. Germline CDR1 is LNHDA and CDR2 is SQIVND (reference sequence). This CDR3 contains 15 residues. Trimming pared 7 bases from V and 5 bases from J, leaving 18 bases between. This CDR3 reads CASTKNSWPDNEQFF. The CDR3, as DNA: TGTGCCAGTACGAAGAATAGTTGGCCCGACAATGAGCAGTTCTTC.

There are many counts of this clonotype. The genes are TRBV7-2 and TRBJ2-7, with 13 bases lining up with TRBD2. The germline V gene has CDR1 SGHTA and CDR2 FQGNSA. The junction had 12 bases not matched to a gene; V was cut back by 5 bases and J by 5 bases. CDR3 length: 17 amino acids. The CDR3 DNA reads as TGTGCCAGCAGCCCCCGGACTAGCGGGAGCCTGTTTGACGAGCAGTACTTC. Its protein product is CASSPRTSGSLFDEQYF.

This clonotype was found many times. The chain employs TRBV29-1 and TRBJ1-4; 7 bases map to TRBD1. Trimming at V came to 3 bases and at J to 8 bases, leaving 3 bases not matched to a gene. Germline CDR1 is SQVTM and CDR2 is ANQGSEA. CDR3 length: 12 amino acids. CDR3 amino acids: CSVEGQREKLFF. As DNA, the CDR3 is TGCAGCGTTGAGGGACAGAGGGAAAAACTGTTTTTT.

This clonotype has at least ten counts. V usage is TRBV5-1 and J usage is TRBJ2-7; D ambiguous. Trimming pared 6 bases from V and 2 bases from J, leaving 12 bases between. Per germline, CDR1 SGHRS and CDR2 YFSETQ. CDR3 size: 13 residues. CDR3: CASNGDETYEQYF. DNA for the CDR3: TGCGCCAGCAACGGAGACGAGACCTACGAGCAGTACTTC.

This CDR3 is CASKGGRETQYF. The DNA of the CDR3 is TGTGCCAGCAAGGGCGGGAGGGAGACCCAGTACTTC. The V call is TRBV6-6, the J call TRBJ2-5; 8 nucleotides align to TRBD2. The V gene end was trimmed by 7 bases and the J gene end by 5 bases; junction bases not matched to a gene: 3. The CDR3 is 12 residues long. Germline lookup yields CDR1 MNHNY and CDR2 SVGAGI (reference sequence).

This clonotype was observed many times. The gene calls are TRBV28 and TRBJ2-3; 13 bases line up with TRBD2. Trimming at V came to 5 bases and at J to 6 bases, leaving 17 bases not matched to a gene. Germline V gene data show CDR1 as MDHEN and CDR2 as SYDVKM. The CDR3 covers 19 residues. CDR3 protein: CASSPYTSGRAFIGDTQYF. The CDR3 nucleotides read TGTGCCAGCAGTCCGTACACTAGCGGGAGGGCCTTTATAGGGGATACGCAGTATTTT.

This clonotype was picked up a small number of times. The rearrangement links TRBV3-1 to TRBJ2-5; 10 positions match TRBD2. Germline CDR1 and CDR2: LGHDT and YNNKEL (reference sequence). This CDR3 is 15 amino acids long. V shed 0 bases, J shed 5 bases, and the junction held 3 bases outside the gene matches. CDR3 protein: CASSQDLAGAETQYF. CDR3 coding DNA: TGTGCCAGCAGCCAAGATCTAGCGGGGGCGGAGACCCAGTACTTC.

The table lists this clonotype with many counts. The chain's CDR3 is CASSQGQSYEQYF. CDR3 sequence (DNA): TGTGCCAGTAGTCAGGGACAGTCCTACGAGCAGTACTTC. V is TRBV19 and J is TRBJ2-7; TRBD1 aligns across 7 bases. The CDR3 length is 13 residues. Losses at the gene ends were 5 bases for V and 1 base for J; bases not matched to a gene: 2. Germline V gene lookup returns CDR1 LNHDA and CDR2 SQIVND (reference sequence).

This clonotype was seen ten or more times. The gene calls are TRBV28 and TRBJ2-2, with TRBD2 matching 9 bases. Germline V gene data show CDR1 as MDHEN and CDR2 as SYDVKM. This CDR3 contains 20 residues. V lost 5 bases and J lost 3; bases outside the gene matches: 19. Here the CDR3 reads CASSPRMGGLAGPYTGELFF. CDR3 nucleotides: TGTGCCAGCAGTCCACGAATGGGGGGGCTAGCGGGACCCTACACCGGGGAGCTGTTTTTT. The whole variable domain, filled in from reference TRBV28 and TRBJ2-2, reads DVKVTQSSRYLVKRTGEKVFLECVQDMDHENMFWYRQDPGLGLRLIYFSYDVKMKEKGDIPEGYSVSREKKERFSLILESASTNQTSMYLCASSPRMGGLAGPYTGELFFGEGSRLTVL.

This clonotype was detected ten times or more. The chain is built from TRBV7-2 and TRBJ2-7; a weak D match, TRBD2 (6 bases). Trimming cost V 4 bases and J 3 bases, with 16 bases left between them. CDR3 length: 15 residues. The germline V gene encodes CDR1 SGHTA and CDR2 FQGNSA. As DNA, the CDR3 is TGTGCCAGCAGCTCCCATCCGGGACTGAGCTACGAGCAGTACTTC. It is translated as CASSSHPGLSYEQYF.

Regarding this clonotype: A clone one base away is much larger, so this may be a read error. This sequence joins TRBV6-5 and TRBJ1-3; D might be TRBD1 (6 bases). Germline lookup yields CDR1 MNHEY and CDR2 SVGAGI. The CDR3 covers 13 residues. The CDR3 DNA reads TGTACCAGTAGGACAGTCTCTGGAAACACCATATATTTT. Protein: CTSRTVSGNTIYF.

This chain uses TRBV12-3 or TRBV12-4 with TRBJ2-7, with D perhaps given as TRBD1 or TRBD2 (5 bases each). Between the trimmed V and J ends, which lost 2 bases and 6 bases, there was a span of 17 bases. The CDR3 is 15 amino acids. CDR3: CASSLRGAGVAEQYF. CDR3 sequence (DNA): TGTGCCAGCAGTTTACGAGGGGCCGGGGTTGCCGAGCAGTACTTC.

Only a few counts were recorded for this clonotype. J is TRBJ1-1 and V is TRBV6-2 or TRBV6-3; no reliable D call. The germline V and J ends were trimmed by 6 bases and 3 bases, with 5 bases remaining between them. Germline V gene sequence: CDR1 MNHEY, CDR2 SVGEGT. The CDR3 is 11 residues long. DNA for the CDR3: TGTGCCAGCAGACGGGACACTGAAGCTTTCTTT. Translating it yields CASRRDTEAFF.